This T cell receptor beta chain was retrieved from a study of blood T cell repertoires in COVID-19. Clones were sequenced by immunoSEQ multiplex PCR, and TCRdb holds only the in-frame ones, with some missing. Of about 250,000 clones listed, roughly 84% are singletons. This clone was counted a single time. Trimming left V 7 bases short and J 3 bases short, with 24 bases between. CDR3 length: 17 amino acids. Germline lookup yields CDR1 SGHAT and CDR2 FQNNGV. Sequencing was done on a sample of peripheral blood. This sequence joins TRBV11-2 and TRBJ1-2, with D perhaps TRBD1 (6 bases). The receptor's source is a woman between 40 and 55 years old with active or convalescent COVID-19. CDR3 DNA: TGTGCCAGCAATTGGGGCGGGGGCCTGACCCCCCACTATGGCTACACCTTC. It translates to CASNWGGGLTPHYGYTF.